This TCR beta chain came from a study of blood T cell repertoires in COVID-19. About the research overall: Whether acute or convalescent, the COVID-19 samples came from the United States, Italy and Spain. T cells, B-cell-depleted T cells, or PBMCs provided the cDNA or gDNA that served as material.

As processed by the authors: By means of reference gene primer amplification, nucleated cell counts were estimated. The table came from immunoSEQ multiplex PCR; TCRdb's copy has only in-frame clones and leaves some out. V, J and clone size reflect that table, while D and trimming were determined from the DNA. This repertoire shows 30,000 to 40,000 clones, about nine tenths found once; its top ten account for approximately 2%. The germline V gene encodes CDR1 MDHEN and CDR2 SYDVKM. Deletions cut 5 bases from V and 5 bases from J, with 19 bases between. The CDR3 spans 17 residues. This receptor was taken from a man in his fifties or sixties with active or convalescent COVID-19. This chain links TRBV28 with TRBJ1-6; tentative D call: TRBD1 (5 bases). Sequenced material: peripheral blood. CDR3 nucleotide sequence: TGTGCCAGCAGTCCTCCCCCGCCACAGGTTAATAATTCACCCCTCCACTTT. It codes for CASSPPPPQVNNSPLHF.